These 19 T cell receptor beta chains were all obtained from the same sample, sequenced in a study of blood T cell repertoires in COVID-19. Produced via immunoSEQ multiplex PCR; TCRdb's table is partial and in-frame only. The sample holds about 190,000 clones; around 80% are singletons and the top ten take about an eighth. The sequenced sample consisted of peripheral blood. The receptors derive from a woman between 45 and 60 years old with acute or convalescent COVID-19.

The CDR3: CASSEAPGVTYNEQFF. CDR3 DNA: TGTGCCAGCAGTGAAGCTCCCGGGGTGACCTACAATGAGCAGTTCTTC. This rearrangement joins TRBV6-1 to TRBJ2-1, with a tentative D call TRBD2 (5 bases). Trimming left V 0 bases short and J 2 bases short, with 11 bases between. Germline assignment: CDR1 MNHNS and CDR2 SASEGT. The CDR3 length is 16 residues.

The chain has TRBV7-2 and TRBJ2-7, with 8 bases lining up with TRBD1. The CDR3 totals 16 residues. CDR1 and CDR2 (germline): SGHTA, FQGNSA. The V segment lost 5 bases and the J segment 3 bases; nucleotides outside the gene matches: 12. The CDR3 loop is CASSRLSGTGLYEQYF. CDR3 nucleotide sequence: TGTGCCAGCAGCCGTCTCTCAGGGACAGGCCTCTACGAGCAGTACTTC.

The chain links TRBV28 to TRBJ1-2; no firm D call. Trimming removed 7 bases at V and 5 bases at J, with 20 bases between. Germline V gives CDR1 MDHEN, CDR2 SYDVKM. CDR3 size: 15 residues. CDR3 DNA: TGTGCCAGCACCCCCCCCGGAGGGAGAGTTTATGGCTACACCTTC. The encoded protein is CASTPPGGRVYGYTF.

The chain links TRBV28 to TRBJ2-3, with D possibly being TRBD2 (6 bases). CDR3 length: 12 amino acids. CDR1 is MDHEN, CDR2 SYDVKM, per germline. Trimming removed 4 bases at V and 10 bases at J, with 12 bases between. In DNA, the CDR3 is TGTGCCAGCAGTTCCCTTTGGGGGGCGCAGTATTTT. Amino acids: CASSSLWGAQYF.

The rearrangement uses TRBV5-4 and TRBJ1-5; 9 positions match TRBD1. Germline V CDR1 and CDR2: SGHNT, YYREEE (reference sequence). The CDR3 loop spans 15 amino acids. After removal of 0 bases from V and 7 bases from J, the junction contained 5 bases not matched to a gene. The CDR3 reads CASSLDRGLEQPQHF. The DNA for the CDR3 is TGTGCCAGCAGCTTGGACAGGGGGCTGGAGCAGCCCCAGCATTTT.

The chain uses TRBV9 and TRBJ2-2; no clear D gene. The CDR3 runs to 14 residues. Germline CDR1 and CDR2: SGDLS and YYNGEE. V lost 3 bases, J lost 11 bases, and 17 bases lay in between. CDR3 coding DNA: TGTGCCAGCAGCGCGTCCCCAACTCCACTAGAGCTGTTTTTT. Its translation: CASSASPTPLELFF.

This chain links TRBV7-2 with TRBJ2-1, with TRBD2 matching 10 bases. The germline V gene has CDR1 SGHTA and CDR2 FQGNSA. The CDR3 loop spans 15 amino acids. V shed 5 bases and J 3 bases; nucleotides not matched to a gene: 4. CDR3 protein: CASSRTSGLYNEQFF. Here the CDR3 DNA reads TGTGCCAGCAGCCGGACTAGCGGCCTCTACAATGAGCAGTTCTTC.

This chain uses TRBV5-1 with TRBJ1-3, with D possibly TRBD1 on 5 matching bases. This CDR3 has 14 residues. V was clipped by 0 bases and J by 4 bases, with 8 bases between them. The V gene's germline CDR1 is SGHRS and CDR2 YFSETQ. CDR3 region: CASSLAGPGNTIYF. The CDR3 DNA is TGCGCCAGCAGCTTGGCAGGGCCAGGAAACACCATATATTTT.

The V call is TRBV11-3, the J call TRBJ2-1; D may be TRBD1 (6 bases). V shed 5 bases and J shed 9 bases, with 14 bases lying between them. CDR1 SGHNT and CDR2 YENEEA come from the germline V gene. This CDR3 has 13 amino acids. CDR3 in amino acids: CASSQGYGLEQFF. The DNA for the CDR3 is TGTGCCAGCAGCCAGGGGTATGGCCTTGAGCAGTTCTTC.

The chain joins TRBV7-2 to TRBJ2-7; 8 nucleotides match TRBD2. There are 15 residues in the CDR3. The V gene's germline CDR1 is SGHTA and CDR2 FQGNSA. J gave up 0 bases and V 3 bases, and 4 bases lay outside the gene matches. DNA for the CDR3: TGTGCCAGCAGCTTTGGCGGGAGGAGCTCCTACGAGCAGTACTTC. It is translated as CASSFGGRSSYEQYF.

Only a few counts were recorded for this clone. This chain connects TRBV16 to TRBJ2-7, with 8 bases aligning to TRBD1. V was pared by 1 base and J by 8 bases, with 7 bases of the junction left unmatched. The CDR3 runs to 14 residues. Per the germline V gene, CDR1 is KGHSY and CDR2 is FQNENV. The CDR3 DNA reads TGTGCCAGCAGCCAATTGGCAGGGGGCGATCAGCAGTACTTC. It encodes CASSQLAGGDQQYF. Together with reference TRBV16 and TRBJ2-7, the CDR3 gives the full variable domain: GEEVAQTPKHLVRGEGQKAKLYCAPIKGHSYVFWYQQVLKNEFKFLISFQNENVFDETGMPKERFSAKCLPNSPCSLEIQATKLEDSAVYFCASSQLAGGDQQYFGPGTRLTVT.

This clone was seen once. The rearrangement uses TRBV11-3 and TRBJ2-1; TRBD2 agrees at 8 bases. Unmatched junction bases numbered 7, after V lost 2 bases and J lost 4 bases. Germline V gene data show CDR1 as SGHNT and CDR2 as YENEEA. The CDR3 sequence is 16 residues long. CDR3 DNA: TGTGCCAGCAGCTTATTTAGCGCGGGAGGTTACAATGAGCAGTTCTTC. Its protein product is CASSLFSAGGYNEQFF.

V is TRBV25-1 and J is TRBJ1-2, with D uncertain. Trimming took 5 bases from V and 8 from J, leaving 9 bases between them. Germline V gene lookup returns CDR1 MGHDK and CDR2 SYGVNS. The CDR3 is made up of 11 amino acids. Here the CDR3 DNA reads TGTGCCAGCAGTACGGGGAGAGGCTACACCTTC. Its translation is CASSTGRGYTF.

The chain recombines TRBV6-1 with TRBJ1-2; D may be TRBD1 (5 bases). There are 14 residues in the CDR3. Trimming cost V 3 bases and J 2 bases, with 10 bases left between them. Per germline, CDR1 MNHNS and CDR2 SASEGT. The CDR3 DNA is TGTGCCAGCAGTGACGCAGGGCTGAACTATGGCTACACCTTC. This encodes CASSDAGLNYGYTF.

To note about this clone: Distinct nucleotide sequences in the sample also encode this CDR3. The CDR3 loop is CASSPTGGTEAFF. The CDR3 DNA follows: TGTGCCAGCTCACCAACAGGGGGCACTGAAGCTTTCTTT. The chain carries TRBV18 and TRBJ1-1, with 8 bases identical to TRBD1. The CDR3 covers 13 residues. The V and J ends lost 2 bases and 4 bases, in that order; junction bases with no gene match: 0. From germline, CDR1 is KGHSH and CDR2 LQKENI.

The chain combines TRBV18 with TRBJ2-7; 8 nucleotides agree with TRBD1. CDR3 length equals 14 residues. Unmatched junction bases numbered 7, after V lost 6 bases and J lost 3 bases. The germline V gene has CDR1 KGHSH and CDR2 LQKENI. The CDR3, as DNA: TGTGCCAGCTCGCTGGGACAGGAATTCTACGAGCAGTACTTC. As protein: CASSLGQEFYEQYF. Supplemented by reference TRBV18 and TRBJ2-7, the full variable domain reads NAGVMQNPRHLVRRRGQEARLRCSPMKGHSHVYWYRQLPEEGLKFMVYLQKENIIDESGMPKERFSAEFPKEGPSILRIQQVVRGDSAAYFCASSLGQEFYEQYFGPGTRLTVT.

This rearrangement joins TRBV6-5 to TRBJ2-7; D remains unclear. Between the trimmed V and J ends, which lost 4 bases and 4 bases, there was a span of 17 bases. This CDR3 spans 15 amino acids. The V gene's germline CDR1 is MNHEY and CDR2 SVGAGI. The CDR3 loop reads CASSSPRLVRYEQYF. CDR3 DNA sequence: TGTGCCAGCAGTTCCCCTCGGCTAGTTCGTTACGAGCAGTACTTC.

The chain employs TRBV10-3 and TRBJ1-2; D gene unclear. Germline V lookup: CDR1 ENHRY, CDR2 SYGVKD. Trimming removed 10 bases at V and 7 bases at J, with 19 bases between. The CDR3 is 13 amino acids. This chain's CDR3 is CATRGVPFRGYTF. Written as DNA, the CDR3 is TGTGCCACCCGGGGAGTCCCCTTTCGTGGCTACACCTTC.

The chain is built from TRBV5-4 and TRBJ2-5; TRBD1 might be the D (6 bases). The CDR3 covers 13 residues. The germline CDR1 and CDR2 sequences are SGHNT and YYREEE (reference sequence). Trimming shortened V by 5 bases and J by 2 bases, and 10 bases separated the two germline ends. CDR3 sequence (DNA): TGTGCCAGCAGTCCGGACAGACAAGAGACCCAGTACTTC. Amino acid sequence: CASSPDRQETQYF.